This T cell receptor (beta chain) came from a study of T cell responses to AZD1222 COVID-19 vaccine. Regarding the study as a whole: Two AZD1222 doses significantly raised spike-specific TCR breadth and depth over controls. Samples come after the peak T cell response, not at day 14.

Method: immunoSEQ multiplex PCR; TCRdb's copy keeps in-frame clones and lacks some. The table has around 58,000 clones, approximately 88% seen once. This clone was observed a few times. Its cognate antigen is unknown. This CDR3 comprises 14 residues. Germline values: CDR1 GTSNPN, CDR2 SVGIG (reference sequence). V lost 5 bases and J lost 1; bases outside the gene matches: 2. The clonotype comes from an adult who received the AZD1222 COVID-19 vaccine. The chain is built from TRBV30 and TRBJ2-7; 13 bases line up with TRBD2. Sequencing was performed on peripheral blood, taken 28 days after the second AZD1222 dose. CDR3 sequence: CAWGLAGASYEQYF. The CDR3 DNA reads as TGTGCCTGGGGACTAGCGGGAGCATCCTACGAGCAGTACTTC.